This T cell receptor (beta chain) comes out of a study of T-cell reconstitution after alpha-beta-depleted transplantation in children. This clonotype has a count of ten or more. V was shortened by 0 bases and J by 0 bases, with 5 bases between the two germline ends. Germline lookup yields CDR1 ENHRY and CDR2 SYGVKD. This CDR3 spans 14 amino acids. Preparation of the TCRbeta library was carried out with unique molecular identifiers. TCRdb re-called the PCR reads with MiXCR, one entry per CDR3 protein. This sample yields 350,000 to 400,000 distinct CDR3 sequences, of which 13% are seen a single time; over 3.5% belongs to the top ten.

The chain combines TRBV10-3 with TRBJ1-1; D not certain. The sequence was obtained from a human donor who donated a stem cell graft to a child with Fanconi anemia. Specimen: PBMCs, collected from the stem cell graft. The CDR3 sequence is CAISESAVNTEAFF. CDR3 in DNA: TGTGCCATCAGTGAGTCGGCGGTGAACACTGAAGCTTTCTTT.